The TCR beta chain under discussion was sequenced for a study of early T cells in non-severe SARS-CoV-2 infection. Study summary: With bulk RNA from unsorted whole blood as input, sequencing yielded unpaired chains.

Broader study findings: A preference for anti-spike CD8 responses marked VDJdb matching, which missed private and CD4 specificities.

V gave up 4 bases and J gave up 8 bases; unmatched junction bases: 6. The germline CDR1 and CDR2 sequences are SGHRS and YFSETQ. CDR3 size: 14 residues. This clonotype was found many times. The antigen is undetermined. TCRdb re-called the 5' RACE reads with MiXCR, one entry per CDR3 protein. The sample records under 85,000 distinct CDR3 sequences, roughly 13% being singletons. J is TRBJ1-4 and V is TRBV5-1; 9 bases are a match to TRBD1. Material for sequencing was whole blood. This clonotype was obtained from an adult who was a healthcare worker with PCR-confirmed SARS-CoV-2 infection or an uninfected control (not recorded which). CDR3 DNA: TGCGCCAGCAGCCTGACAGGGGGAGAAGAAAAACTGTTTTTT. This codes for CASSLTGGEEKLFF.